Presented here are 8 T cell receptor beta chains from one specimen sequenced in a study of beta chain features in type 1 diabetes. Every bit of the isolated RNA underwent reverse transcription, so sequencing read expressed TCRB transcripts. Using immunoSEQ multiplex PCR, the repertoire was profiled, and TCRdb retains in-frame clones only, with some absent. The table lists about 130,000 clones, around a tenth of them singletons. The specimen was central memory CD4+ T cells from blood. The receptors originated from a young man in good health.

The chain uses TRBV2 and TRBJ2-7; maybe TRBD1 (6 bases). This CDR3 spans 13 amino acids. The V gene's germline CDR1 is SNHLY and CDR2 FYNNEI. Between the trimmed V and J ends, which lost 6 bases and 3 bases, there was a span of 12 bases. The CDR3 loop is CASRLTGDYEQYF. The CDR3 DNA sequence: TGTGCCAGCAGGCTGACAGGAGACTACGAGCAGTACTTC.

The chain has TRBV7-2 and TRBJ2-1; TRBD1 is a possible D gene (6 bases). The germline V and J ends were trimmed by 6 bases and 7 bases, with 13 bases remaining between them. The CDR3 runs to 13 residues. The germline gives CDR1 SGHTA, CDR2 FQGNSA. This CDR3 reads CASRYNRANEQFF. The CDR3 DNA follows: TGTGCCAGCAGGTATAACAGGGCGAATGAGCAGTTCTTC. Full variable domain (missing parts from reference TRBV7-2 and TRBJ2-1): GAGVSQSPSNKVTEKGKDVELRCDPISGHTALYWYRQSLGQGLEFLIYFQGNSAPDKSGLPSDRFSAERTGGSVSTLTIQRTQQEDSAVYLCASRYNRANEQFFGPGTRLTVL.

CDR3: CASSLQGGTNTGELFF. For the CDR3, the DNA is TGCGCCAGCAGCTTGCAAGGGGGAACTAACACCGGGGAGCTGTTTTTT. The chain combines TRBV5-1 with TRBJ2-2; TRBD1 might be the D (6 bases). Trimming took 1 base from V and 2 from J, leaving 12 bases between them. CDR3 length: 16 residues. CDR1 SGHRS and CDR2 YFSETQ come from the germline V gene.

V is TRBV5-1 and J is TRBJ2-3; D not certain. The CDR3 is made up of 12 amino acids. Trimming removed 0 bases at V and 6 bases at J, with 5 bases between. The germline gives CDR1 SGHRS, CDR2 YFSETQ. DNA of the CDR3: TGCGCCAGCAGCTTGGCCAGGGATACGCAGTATTTT. It is translated as CASSLARDTQYF.

This clone was seen more than once but under ten times. This chain joins TRBV7-2 and TRBJ2-7; the match to TRBD2 covers 8 bases. V lost 5 bases, J lost 6 bases, and 3 bases stayed unmatched. The CDR3 runs 12 residues. The germline V gene encodes CDR1 SGHTA and CDR2 FQGNSA. This CDR3 is CASSPTSGEQYF. For the CDR3, the DNA is TGTGCCAGCAGCCCAACTAGCGGCGAGCAGTACTTC.

The sample holds a few counts of this clone. CDR3 residues: CASSAGGIRNIQYF. The CDR3 DNA is TGTGCCAGCAGTGCAGGGGGGATCAGGAACATTCAGTACTTC. This chain links TRBV6-5 with TRBJ2-4; a weak D match, TRBD1 (7 bases). This CDR3 contains 14 residues. In germline, CDR1 is MNHEY, CDR2 SVGAGI. Between the trimmed V and J ends, which lost 5 bases and 7 bases, there was a span of 15 bases.

Only a few counts were recorded for this clone. This chain uses TRBV10-3 with TRBJ1-1, with D unresolved. The CDR3 has 13 amino acids. V dropped 8 bases and J dropped 4 bases, with 14 bases sitting between them. The germline CDR1 and CDR2 sequences are ENHRY and SYGVKD. The CDR3 is CAIRRPDSTEAFF. As DNA, the CDR3 is TGTGCCATCCGCAGGCCTGATTCCACTGAAGCTTTCTTT.

This chain links TRBV6-5 with TRBJ1-2; 7 bases agree with TRBD1. The V segment lost 5 bases and the J segment 2 bases; nucleotides outside the gene matches: 5. The CDR3 has 14 amino acids. CDR1 and CDR2 from the germline V gene are MNHEY and SVGAGI. CDR3 in DNA: TGTGCCAGCAGTCGACAGGGATCGAACTATGGCTACACCTTC. Protein sequence: CASSRQGSNYGYTF.